This TCR beta chain was identified during a study of breast tumors, draining lymph nodes, adjacent tissues. The lymph nodes were axillary draining lymph nodes from breast cancer patients. This clonotype was seen many times. TCRdb recomputed calls from the multiplex PCR reads with MiXCR, one row per CDR3 protein. The repertoire holds over 200,000 distinct CDR3 sequences, less than 35% seen once, with over 3.5% in the top ten. This CDR3 region has 14 residues. The J segment lost 0 bases and the V segment lost 7 bases, leaving 2 bases of the junction unmatched. The V gene's germline CDR1 is SEHNR and CDR2 FQNEAQ (reference sequence).

The material sequenced was axillary lymph node tissue. This chain uses TRBV7-9 with TRBJ1-4; 7 bases match TRBD1. The clonotype comes from a female donor with breast cancer. Some clones in this sample may be carry-over from other donors' samples. The CDR3 is CASNRGATNEKLFF. The CDR3 DNA sequence: TGTGCCAGCAACAGGGGAGCAACTAATGAAAAACTGTTTTTT.